A selection of T cell receptor beta chains follows, all from one sample in a study of T cells after yellow fever vaccination. TCRdb independently ran MiXCR on the 5' RACE reads; one entry per CDR3 protein. The table includes more than 250,000 distinct CDR3 sequences, around 6.8% detected once. The material was PBMCs, obtained more than 40 days after the first yellow fever vaccination. These receptors all come from a man younger than 35 who received the YFV17D yellow fever vaccine. Both conserved end residues are part of each CDR3. Each record gives: D gene, V gene, J gene, clone size, CDR3 length, CDR3 protein, CDR3 DNA. The D gene is left open where the match is weak. Only part of the rows carry a size: once, few, many, or a class if the clone is expanded.

>TRBD1|TRBV7-9|TRBJ2-3|-|17
CASSRPGQGSSTDTQYF
TGTGCCAGCAGCAGACCGGGACAGGGGTCTAGCACAGATACGCAGTATTTT
>-|TRBV12-3/TRBV12-4|TRBJ2-3|many|11
CASSATDTQYF
TGTGCCAGCAGTGCCACAGATACGCAGTATTTT
>-|TRBV7-2|TRBJ1-2|many|12
CASSFEVYGYTF
TGTGCCAGCAGCTTCGAGGTCTATGGCTACACCTTC
>TRBD2|TRBV6-5|TRBJ2-1|-|15
CASSYYRAGGNEQFF
TGTGCCAGCAGTTATTACAGAGCGGGGGGCAATGAGCAGTTCTTC
>-|TRBV27|TRBJ1-5|many|15
CASSPLTNSNQPQHF
TGTGCCAGCAGCCCTCTGACAAATAGCAATCAGCCCCAGCATTTT
>-|TRBV5-1|TRBJ2-1|few|15
CASSPTGTRHNEQFF
TGCGCCAGCAGCCCAACCGGGACTCGACACAATGAGCAGTTCTTC
>TRBD1|TRBV6-2/TRBV6-3|TRBJ2-7|-|17
CASSYFLGTGPSYEQYF
TGTGCCAGCAGTTACTTCTTGGGGACAGGCCCCTCCTACGAGCAGTACTTC
>TRBD2|TRBV7-3|TRBJ2-3|few|18
CASSSPPSGGHGTDTQYF
TGTGCCAGCAGCTCCCCACCCAGCGGGGGGCATGGCACAGATACGCAGTATTTT
>-|TRBV28|TRBJ1-4|few|16
CASSSPRVGVGEKLFF
TGTGCCAGCAGTTCCCCCCGAGTTGGTGTCGGTGAAAAACTGTTTTTT
>-|TRBV4-1|TRBJ1-5|-|15
CASSQDRGDNQPQHF
TGCGCCAGCAGCCAAGATCGCGGGGACAATCAGCCCCAGCATTTT
>-|TRBV5-4|TRBJ2-2|-|16
CASSSGTVPNTGELFF
TGTGCCAGCAGCTCCGGCACCGTCCCGAACACCGGGGAGCTGTTTTTT
>TRBD2|TRBV6-5|TRBJ2-3|-|14
CASSYSLAGVTQYF
TGTGCCAGCAGTTACTCTTTAGCGGGGGTTACGCAGTATTTT
>-|TRBV28|TRBJ2-2|few|14
CASISGANTGELFF
TGTGCCAGCATATCAGGGGCGAACACCGGGGAGCTGTTTTTT
>TRBD2|TRBV6-2/TRBV6-3|TRBJ2-3|few|16
CASSKWTSGGADTQYF
TGTGCCAGCAGCAAATGGACTAGCGGGGGTGCAGATACGCAGTATTTT
>-|TRBV15|TRBJ2-3|-|18
CATSPRFLGGGSTDTQYF
TGTGCCACCAGCCCCAGGTTTTTAGGGGGTGGGAGCACAGATACGCAGTATTTT
>-|TRBV12-3/TRBV12-4|TRBJ2-3|-|16
CASSTPPGGAGRPQYF
TGTGCCAGCAGTACACCCCCCGGCGGGGCGGGGAGACCGCAGTATTTT
>-|TRBV5-1|TRBJ1-4|-|15
CASSKRTATNEKLFF
TGCGCCAGCAGCAAGCGGACGGCAACTAATGAAAAACTGTTTTTT
>TRBD1|TRBV5-8|TRBJ1-2|few|15
CASSWGDRPNYGYTF
TGTGCCAGCAGCTGGGGGGACAGGCCAAACTATGGCTACACCTTC
>-|TRBV28|TRBJ1-4|few|14
CASSDPTGDEKLFF
TGTGCCAGCAGTGACCCGACAGGAGACGAAAAACTGTTTTTT
>-|TRBV7-2|TRBJ2-3|-|15
CASSSEGLRTDTQYF
TGTGCCAGCAGCTCGGAGGGGCTTCGCACAGATACGCAGTATTTT
>-|TRBV12-3/TRBV12-4|TRBJ1-2|many|13
CASSLGLGYGYTF
TGTGCCAGCAGTTTAGGGTTAGGCTATGGCTACACCTTC
>TRBD1|TRBV5-1|TRBJ2-1|-|14
CASSARTGENEQFF
TGCGCCAGCAGCGCGAGGACAGGGGAGAATGAGCAGTTCTTC
>-|TRBV7-2|TRBJ2-7|-|13
CASSLAIAYEQYF
TGTGCCAGCAGCTTAGCAATCGCCTACGAGCAGTACTTC
>TRBD1|TRBV2|TRBJ2-5|-|13
CASRRGLQETQYF
TGTGCCAGCAGGAGGGGGCTCCAAGAGACCCAGTACTTC
>-|TRBV7-6|TRBJ2-1|-|15
CASSPAQGPYNEQFF
TGTGCCAGCAGCCCCGCCCAGGGCCCTTACAATGAGCAGTTCTTC
>-|TRBV7-2|TRBJ1-1|-|14
CASSPRRGSTEAFF
TGTGCCAGCAGCCCCAGGCGGGGAAGTACTGAAGCTTTCTTT
>-|TRBV27|TRBJ1-2|many|14
CASSFQGANYGYTF
TGTGCCAGCAGTTTTCAGGGTGCTAACTATGGCTACACCTTC
>-|TRBV12-3/TRBV12-4|TRBJ2-1|many|15
CASSFSSVSSAEQFF
TGTGCCAGCAGTTTCTCTTCGGTCTCGTCAGCCGAGCAGTTCTTC
>-|TRBV5-1|TRBJ2-1|few|14
CASSFPSSYNEQFF
TGCGCCAGCAGCTTTCCGAGCTCCTACAATGAGCAGTTCTTC
>-|TRBV11-1|TRBJ1-2|few|14
CASSFVGQGYGYTF
TGTGCCAGCAGCTTTGTCGGGCAGGGATATGGCTACACCTTC
>-|TRBV20-1|TRBJ2-1|-|11
CSADQGGEQFF
TGCAGTGCGGATCAGGGGGGTGAGCAGTTCTTC
>-|TRBV4-3|TRBJ2-7|few|14
CASSQGGRSYEQYF
TGCGCCAGCAGCCAAGGAGGCCGATCCTACGAGCAGTACTTC
>-|TRBV19|TRBJ2-3|few|14
CASSQATSTDTQYF
TGTGCCAGTAGCCAAGCAACTAGCACAGATACGCAGTATTTT
>-|TRBV20-1|TRBJ1-3|-|16
CCARDLRRNSGNTIYF
TGCTGTGCTAGAGATCTGCGACGGAACTCTGGAAACACCATATATTTT
>-|TRBV3-1|TRBJ1-5|few|15
CASSHSFGAGQPQHF
TGTGCCAGCAGCCATTCTTTTGGAGCAGGGCAGCCCCAGCATTTT
>TRBD1|TRBV6-1|TRBJ1-5|-|15
CASSPGTGARQPQHF
TGTGCCAGCAGCCCCGGGACAGGGGCCCGTCAGCCCCAGCATTTT
>TRBD1|TRBV4-2|TRBJ1-2|few|13
CASSPDREDGYTF
TGTGCCAGCAGCCCGGACAGGGAAGATGGCTACACCTTC
>-|TRBV20-1|TRBJ2-7|few|15
CSARGPSAGSYEQYF
TGCAGTGCTAGAGGCCCGTCCGCGGGGAGTTACGAGCAGTACTTC
>-|TRBV9|TRBJ1-1|-|14
CASSPRDEPFEAFF
TGTGCCAGCAGCCCGAGGGACGAACCATTTGAAGCTTTCTTT
>TRBD1|TRBV7-8|TRBJ1-2|-|13
CASSTQTGKGYTF
TGTGCCAGCAGCACCCAGACAGGGAAGGGCTACACCTTC
>TRBD1|TRBV5-6|TRBJ2-4|few|15
CASRHDRDRVNIQYF
TGTGCCAGCAGACACGACCGGGACAGGGTAAACATTCAGTACTTC
>-|TRBV5-4|TRBJ2-5|few|14
CASSDYRESETQYF
TGTGCCAGCAGCGACTACAGGGAAAGCGAGACCCAGTACTTC
>TRBD1|TRBV5-1|TRBJ1-6|-|15
CASSLSGQTNSPLHF
TGCGCCAGCAGCTTGTCGGGACAGACTAATTCACCCCTCCACTTT
>-|TRBV7-2|TRBJ1-2|few|13
CASSFSGEVGYTF
TGTGCCAGCAGTTTTAGTGGGGAGGTTGGCTACACCTTC
>-|TRBV24-1|TRBJ2-2|many|12
CATSENTGELFF
TGTGCCACCAGTGAGAACACCGGGGAGCTGTTTTTT
>-|TRBV28|TRBJ1-4|-|13
CASSLGPLGGLVF
TGTGCCAGCAGTTTGGGGCCCCTGGGGGGCCTAGTTTTT
>TRBD2|TRBV5-1|TRBJ2-1|many|15
CASRHSGGDYNEQFF
TGCGCCAGCAGGCATAGCGGGGGGGACTACAATGAGCAGTTCTTC
>-|TRBV12-3/TRBV12-4|TRBJ2-4|few|14
CASSFAVAKNIQYF
TGTGCCAGCAGTTTTGCGGTAGCCAAAAACATTCAGTACTTC
>TRBD1|TRBV28|TRBJ2-5|many|14
CASSRRDREETQYF
TGTGCCAGCAGCCGCCGGGACAGAGAAGAGACCCAGTACTTC
>-|TRBV10-1|TRBJ2-7|-|14
CASSVPGREAEQYF
TGCGCCAGCAGTGTCCCAGGCCGCGAGGCCGAGCAGTACTTC
>-|TRBV20-1|TRBJ2-2|many|11
CSAVDQRKLFF
TGCAGTGCGGTCGACCAGAGGAAGCTGTTTTTT
>-|TRBV3-1|TRBJ1-1|many|13
CASSQRQNTEAFF
TGTGCCAGCAGCCAACGCCAGAACACTGAAGCTTTCTTT
>-|TRBV4-3|TRBJ2-1|few|17
CASSQDPRGLPYNEQFF
TGCGCCAGCAGCCAAGACCCCCGGGGACTCCCTTACAATGAGCAGTTCTTC
>-|TRBV7-2|TRBJ1-2|-|15
CASSSSWGASYGYTF
TGTGCCAGCAGCTCCTCTTGGGGCGCAAGCTATGGCTACACCTTC
>-|TRBV11-2|TRBJ2-2|many|14
CASSLQGLTGELFF
TGTGCCAGCAGCTTGCAGGGACTCACCGGGGAGCTGTTTTTT
>-|TRBV5-1|TRBJ2-3|many|15
CASSQQGFGTDTQYF
TGCGCCAGCAGCCAACAGGGATTTGGCACAGATACGCAGTATTTT